The clone carrying this TCR beta chain was detected many times. The sample originates from a study of T cells in Graves' hyperthyroidism and ophthalmopathy. Per the germline V gene, CDR1 is DFQATT and CDR2 is SNEGSKA (reference sequence). The CDR3 totals 11 residues. Trimming removed 6 bases from V and 5 bases from J, with 7 bases in between. From RNA transcripts, TCR beta CDR3 regions were amplified. First-round RT-PCR targeting the TCR CDR3 was performed with the HTBI primer set. TCRdb ran MiXCR on the multiplex PCR reads and lists one entry per CDR3 protein. The repertoire holds hundreds of thousands of distinct CDR3 sequences, with 14% to 15% as singletons.

Sequencing was done on a sample of blood. The sequence was obtained from a man younger than 35 with Graves' ophthalmopathy. The chain joins TRBV20-1 to TRBJ1-4; no definite D call. The CDR3 DNA sequence: TGCAGTGCCACCACGAATGAAAAACTGTTTTTT. It translates to CSATTNEKLFF.